This T cell receptor (beta chain) was sequenced during a study of T cell repertoires in cytomegalovirus infection (dated by TCRdb to the late 2010s). Notes on the research overall: Because public TCR beta signatures pointed to carriage of CMV infection together with the matching HLA type, the HLA type of each donor mattered for the analysis. What the study reported, not specific to this receptor: The ex vivo response was dominated by HLA-C-restricted CMV-specific TCR beta clonotypes, which also provided the single most frequent clonotype in two of eight donors. Carriers of CMV infection plus the relevant HLA type were discriminated by the cumulative frequency of public TCR beta family members in the study cohort and in an independent roughly 380-donor cohort.

This clonotype showed up many times. Its antigen is still unknown. No base quality values were provided; no much bigger clone lies one nucleotide off. TCRdb names Illumina HiSeq 1500 as the instrument used. TCRdb passed the public sequencing reads through fastp at Q25 and MiXCR, retaining productive beta sequences. Merged by CDR3 protein, the rows form single entries marked with the most common genes and DNA. The sample contains fewer than 550,000 distinct CDR3 sequences, approximately 15% of them found a single time. The ten top clones hold roughly a quarter of the sample. Sequences SGHTA (CDR1) and FQGTGA (CDR2) are obtained from the germline V gene. From the cysteine through the phenylalanine, the CDR3 covers 17 amino acids. Just CDR3 DNA is preserved here, 51 bases in frame from base 1. The germline V end is reduced by 5 bases and the J end by 5 bases; junction bases left unmatched: 12.

This TCR was sampled from a human donor in good health (CMV status not recorded). Some clones in this sample may be carry-over from other donors' samples. The sequence is built from TRBV7-3 and TRBJ2-1, and TRBD2 aligns with 10 junction nucleotides. The specimen sequenced was CD8+ T cells from PBMCs. The CDR3 corresponds to CASSLSGGAVTHNEQFF. Read as DNA, the sequence is TGTGCCAGCAGCCTGAGCGGGGGGGCGGTGACCCACAATGAGCAGTTCTTC.